These 3 T cell receptor beta chains share one sample of origin, sequenced in a study of CD8+ T cells in alopecia areata. As the sequencing template, cDNA was produced by extracting RNA and reverse transcribing it. The protocol was immunoSEQ multiplex PCR, while the TCRdb copy is restricted to in-frame clones and leaves out a portion. The sample includes around 120,000 clones, about 61% of them seen just once. The sequenced sample was CD4+ T cells sorted from blood. Receptors were obtained from a human donor in good health.

For this clone: At the DNA level, this CDR3 is encoded by other sequences in the same sample as well. This sequence joins TRBV19 and TRBJ2-5; no clear D gene. V lost 3 bases, J lost 3 bases, and 5 bases lay in between. The CDR3 loop spans 12 amino acids. The germline CDR1 and CDR2 sequences are LNHDA and SQIVND (reference sequence). For the CDR3, the DNA is TGTGCCAGTAGTATGATGGAAGAGACCCAGTACTTC. It translates to CASSMMEETQYF.

The chain joins TRBV28 to TRBJ1-1; D is uncertain. The CDR3 covers 12 residues. CDR1 is MDHEN, CDR2 SYDVKM, per germline. V lost 7 bases, J lost 3 bases, and 9 bases lay in between. The CDR3 region is CASKGWDTEAFF. The DNA of the CDR3 is TGTGCCAGCAAGGGTTGGGACACTGAAGCTTTCTTT.

The V gene is TRBV29-1, the J gene TRBJ1-1; maybe TRBD1 (5 bases). Germline CDR1 and CDR2: SQVTM and ANQGSEA. V was shortened by 6 bases and J by 4 bases, with 18 bases between the two germline ends. The CDR3 extends over 14 amino acids. CDR3 region: CSVLVGPRGTEAFF. As DNA, the CDR3 is TGCAGCGTCCTTGTGGGACCCCGGGGCACTGAAGCTTTCTTT.